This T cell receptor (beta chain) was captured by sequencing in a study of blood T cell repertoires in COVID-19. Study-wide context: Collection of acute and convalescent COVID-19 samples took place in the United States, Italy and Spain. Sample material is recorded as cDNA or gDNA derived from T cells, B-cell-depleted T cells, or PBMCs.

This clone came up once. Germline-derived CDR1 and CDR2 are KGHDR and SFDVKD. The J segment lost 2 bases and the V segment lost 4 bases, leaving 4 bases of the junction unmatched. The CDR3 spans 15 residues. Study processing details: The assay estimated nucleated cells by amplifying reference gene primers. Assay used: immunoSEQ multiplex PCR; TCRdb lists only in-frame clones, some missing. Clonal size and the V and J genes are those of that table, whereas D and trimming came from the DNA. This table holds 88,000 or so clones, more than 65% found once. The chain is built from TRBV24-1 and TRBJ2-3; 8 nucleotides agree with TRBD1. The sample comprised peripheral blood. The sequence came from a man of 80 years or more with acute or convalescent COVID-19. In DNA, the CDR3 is TGTGCCACCAGTGACGGACAGGGTTACACAGATACGCAGTATTTT. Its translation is CATSDGQGYTDTQYF.